The next 25 T cell receptor beta chains were all read from a single sample in a study of shared clonotypes between healthy human individuals. The data were produced by immunoSEQ multiplex PCR, yet TCRdb's version contains in-frame clones alone and is incomplete. The sample has more than 450,000 clones, less than 85% seen once. Source material: PBMCs. The receptors were gathered from a woman in her forties in good health. Some clones in this sample may be carry-over from other donors' samples.

This chain uses TRBV9 with TRBJ1-2, with 8 positions matching TRBD1. The CDR3 is 15 residues long. Unmatched junction bases numbered 5, after V lost 2 bases and J lost 2 bases. Germline V lookup: CDR1 SGDLS, CDR2 YYNGEE. This CDR3 reads CASSVATGGNYGYTF. CDR3 in DNA: TGTGCCAGCAGCGTTGCAACAGGGGGAAACTATGGCTACACCTTC.

J is TRBJ2-1 and V is TRBV5-1, with a possible D match to TRBD2 (5 bases). V lost 4 bases and J 1 base, leaving 9 bases between the germline ends. The CDR3 covers 14 residues. CDR1 and CDR2 (germline): SGHRS, YFSETQ. The CDR3 DNA is TGCGCCAGCAGCAACGGGGAGTCCTACAATGAGCAGTTCTTC. Translated: CASSNGESYNEQFF. The full variable domain, in which reference TRBV5-1 and TRBJ2-1 provide the parts outside the CDR3, is KAGVTQTPRYLIKTRGQQVTLSCSPISGHRSVSWYQQTPGQGLQFLFEYFSETQRNKGNFPGRFSGRQFSNSRSEMNVSTLELGDSALYLCASSNGESYNEQFFGPGTRLTVL.

Only one count was recorded for this clone. In DNA, the CDR3 is TGTGCCAGCAGCTTAGGGGCAGGGCTGGGCTACACCTTC. Protein sequence: CASSLGAGLGYTF. This chain links TRBV7-2 with TRBJ1-2, with a possible D match to TRBD1 (5 bases). This CDR3 has 13 residues. The germline V gene has CDR1 SGHTA and CDR2 FQGNSA. V shed 1 base and J shed 8 bases, with 11 bases lying between them.

The V gene is TRBV6-4, the J gene TRBJ2-2; TRBD1 might be the D (6 bases). The germline V and J ends were trimmed by 0 bases and 5 bases, with 7 bases remaining between them. The CDR3 runs to 14 residues. Germline assignment: CDR1 MRHNA and CDR2 SNTAGT. The CDR3 is CASSDSGGTGELFF. CDR3 in DNA: TGTGCCAGCAGTGACTCAGGGGGAACCGGGGAGCTGTTTTTT.

The chain has TRBV5-4 and TRBJ2-2; a possible D gene is TRBD2 (7 bases). Germline assignment: CDR1 SGHNT and CDR2 YYREEE (reference sequence). The CDR3 sequence is 17 residues long. Between the trimmed V and J ends, which lost 3 bases and 2 bases, there was a span of 17 bases. The DNA for the CDR3 is TGTGCCAGCAGCTCCAAGGGGGGGCGGATCAACACCGGGGAGCTGTTTTTT. As protein: CASSSKGGRINTGELFF.

This clone was recorded only once. The chain recombines TRBV6-6 with TRBJ1-1; D is undetermined. Germline CDR1 and CDR2: MNHNY and SVGAGI (reference sequence). Trimming took off 6 bases at V and 1 base at J, with 12 bases between the two ends. The CDR3 sequence is 14 residues long. CDR3 sequence reads: CASSPNQENTEAFF. The DNA of the CDR3 is TGTGCCAGCAGCCCCAACCAGGAGAACACTGAAGCTTTCTTT.

The V and J genes are TRBV29-1 and TRBJ2-3; unclear D gene. Trimming pared 2 bases from V and 6 bases from J, leaving 9 bases between. Per germline, CDR1 SQVTM and CDR2 ANQGSEA. The CDR3 runs to 12 residues. The CDR3 sequence: CSVEPHRDTQYF. As DNA, the CDR3 is TGCAGCGTTGAACCCCACCGGGATACGCAGTATTTT.

The J gene is TRBJ2-3, the V gene TRBV7-9; tentative D call: TRBD1 (5 bases). This CDR3 has 15 residues. V lost 3 bases to trimming and J lost 0 bases, with 10 bases between them. The germline V gene has CDR1 SEHNR and CDR2 FQNEAQ (reference sequence). The chain's CDR3 is CASSFGQTSTDTQYF. The CDR3 region has the DNA TGTGCCAGCAGCTTTGGACAAACTAGCACAGATACGCAGTATTTT.

The V and J genes are TRBV11-1 and TRBJ1-4; D is possibly TRBD1 (5 bases). Germline V lookup: CDR1 SGHAT, CDR2 FQDESV (reference sequence). The CDR3 spans 15 residues. Trimming stripped 5 bases from V and 4 bases from J, with 14 bases between. CDR3 in DNA: TGTGCCAGCAGCAACCGGGACCGACATAATGAAAAACTGTTTTTT. Protein product: CASSNRDRHNEKLFF.

Note on this clone: Distinct nucleotide sequences in the sample also encode this CDR3. The CDR3 sequence is CSATTGQPQHF. CDR3 in DNA: TGCAGTGCTACGACAGGACAGCCCCAGCATTTT. The V and J genes are TRBV20-1 and TRBJ1-5; D is possibly TRBD1 (6 bases). V gave up 4 bases and J gave up 7 bases, with 8 bases separating them. The CDR3 is made up of 11 amino acids. Per the germline V gene, CDR1 is DFQATT and CDR2 is SNEGSKA (reference sequence).

The V call is TRBV19, the J call TRBJ2-1; TRBD1 matches at 9 bases. This CDR3 spans 15 amino acids. Germline V gene sequence: CDR1 LNHDA, CDR2 SQIVND (reference sequence). Trimming removed 3 bases from V and 15 bases from J; junction bases left unmatched: 15. The CDR3 region has the DNA TGTGCCAGTAGTATGCCTCGGGGACAGGGCTTCCGACGGTTCTTC. This translates into CASSMPRGQGFRRFF.

The chain links TRBV18 to TRBJ2-6; the D gene is possibly TRBD1 (6 bases). V lost 4 bases to trimming and J lost 1 base, with 17 bases between them. CDR1 KGHSH and CDR2 LQKENI come from the germline V gene. The CDR3 has 18 amino acids. CDR3 protein: CASSQTTGFGSGANVLTF. For the CDR3, the DNA is TGTGCCAGCTCACAAACAACAGGGTTTGGGTCTGGGGCCAACGTCCTGACTTTC.

The CDR3 coding sequence is TGTGCCAGCAGCTTAACCCGGACTAGCGGGAGTGAGCAGTTCTTC. It translates to CASSLTRTSGSEQFF. The chain combines TRBV7-3 with TRBJ2-1, with TRBD2 matching over 13 bases. Per the germline V gene, CDR1 is SGHTA and CDR2 is FQGTGA. The CDR3 is made up of 15 amino acids. The ends lost 0 bases at V and 9 bases at J; junction bases unmatched: 2.

This CDR3 reads CASSPPGNSGANVLTF. The CDR3 DNA reads as TGTGCCAGCAGCCCCCCGGGAAACTCTGGGGCCAACGTCCTGACTTTC. The genes are TRBV7-9 and TRBJ2-6, with D maybe TRBD2 (5 bases). The germline CDR1 and CDR2 sequences are SEHNR and FQNEAQ (reference sequence). V dropped 5 bases and J dropped 0 bases, with 11 bases sitting between them. This CDR3 has 16 amino acids.

The CDR3 region is CASSATWLVVEQFF. For the CDR3, the DNA is TGTGCCAGCAGTGCTACTTGGCTAGTCGTTGAGCAGTTCTTC. The chain recombines TRBV2 with TRBJ2-1; D unresolved. The CDR3 consists of 14 residues. Trimming pared 4 bases from V and 9 bases from J, leaving 16 bases between. Germline values: CDR1 SNHLY, CDR2 FYNNEI.

The rearrangement links TRBV7-8 to TRBJ2-5, with D possibly called TRBD1 or TRBD2 (5 bases each). This CDR3 comprises 13 residues. CDR1 is SGHVS and CDR2 is FQNEAQ in the germline V gene. The V end was cut by 5 bases, the J end by 1 base, with 8 bases between. The CDR3 nucleotides read TGTGCCAGCAGCCGGGACGTCCAAGAGACCCAGTACTTC. Translated, it gives CASSRDVQETQYF.

The rearrangement uses TRBV11-2 and TRBJ1-1; weak D call: TRBD1 (5 bases). V was shortened by 4 bases and J by 10 bases, with 10 bases between the two germline ends. The CDR3 is made up of 11 amino acids. The V gene's germline CDR1 is SGHAT and CDR2 FQNNGV. The CDR3 bases are TGTGCCAGCAGCTGGGGGGGTAGAGCTTTCTTT. It codes for CASSWGGRAFF.

This clone was recorded only once. The chain couples TRBV6-5 to TRBJ1-5, with TRBD1 identical over 8 bases. In germline, CDR1 is MNHEY, CDR2 SVGAGI. The CDR3 is 13 residues long. J lost 6 bases, V lost 6 bases, and 4 bases had no gene match. Here the CDR3 DNA reads TGTGCCAGCAGACCGACAGGGGCTCAGCCCCAGCATTTT. Translation gives CASRPTGAQPQHF.

In this sample, this clone turned up a few times. The CDR3 coding sequence is TGTGCCAGCGGCATAGGACTAGCGGGGGCAGATACGCAGTATTTT. It translates to CASGIGLAGADTQYF. This chain joins TRBV2 and TRBJ2-3; 13 positions match TRBD2. Germline V gives CDR1 SNHLY, CDR2 FYNNEI. The ends lost 8 bases at V and 4 bases at J; junction bases unmatched: 6. This CDR3 has 15 residues.

The chain employs TRBV29-1 and TRBJ2-7; D may be TRBD2 (6 bases). The germline CDR1 and CDR2 sequences are SQVTM and ANQGSEA. The CDR3 has 12 amino acids. With 4 bases removed from V and 4 bases from J, the gap between germline ends came to 11 bases. The CDR3 region has the DNA TGCAGCGTTGTTTCCGGGGGATACGAGCAGTACTTC. It specifies CSVVSGGYEQYF.

This clone was seen a single time. The rearrangement joins TRBV29-1 to TRBJ2-7; 12 bases agree with TRBD2. The CDR3 covers 16 residues. Germline-derived CDR1 and CDR2 are SQVTM and ANQGSEA. J was trimmed by 9 bases and V by 7 bases; bases with no gene match: 19. CDR3 loop: CSAAGQTSGSQYRQYF. The CDR3 DNA reads TGCAGCGCCGCGGGGCAGACTAGCGGGAGCCAGTATCGGCAGTACTTC.

The J gene is TRBJ1-1, the V gene TRBV28; D call uncertain. In germline, CDR1 is MDHEN, CDR2 SYDVKM. Trimming removed 3 bases at V and 2 bases at J, with 10 bases between. The CDR3 totals 14 residues. The CDR3 reads CASSFGGSNTEAFF. The CDR3 DNA follows: TGTGCCAGCAGTTTCGGCGGCTCTAACACTGAAGCTTTCTTT. Based on the CDR3 plus reference TRBV28 and TRBJ1-1, the full variable domain is DVKVTQSSRYLVKRTGEKVFLECVQDMDHENMFWYRQDPGLGLRLIYFSYDVKMKEKGDIPEGYSVSREKKERFSLILESASTNQTSMYLCASSFGGSNTEAFFGQGTRLTVV.

The chain employs TRBV10-3 and TRBJ2-3; D might be TRBD2 (6 bases). Germline values: CDR1 ENHRY, CDR2 SYGVKD. The CDR3 loop spans 13 amino acids. Trimming shortened V by 7 bases and J by 6 bases, and 14 bases separated the two germline ends. The CDR3 nucleotides read TGTGCCATCACACCTGGGGGAGGTGATACGCAGTATTTT. Translating gives CAITPGGGDTQYF.

The gene calls are TRBV5-1 and TRBJ1-4; 7 nucleotides match TRBD1. Unmatched junction bases numbered 2, after V lost 0 bases and J lost 3 bases. Germline assignment: CDR1 SGHRS and CDR2 YFSETQ. There are 15 residues in the CDR3. For the CDR3, the DNA is TGCGCCAGCAGCTTGGTGACAGGGTCTAATGAAAAACTGTTTTTT. It translates to CASSLVTGSNEKLFF. The full variable domain, with the rest looked up from reference TRBV5-1 and TRBJ1-4, is KAGVTQTPRYLIKTRGQQVTLSCSPISGHRSVSWYQQTPGQGLQFLFEYFSETQRNKGNFPGRFSGRQFSNSRSEMNVSTLELGDSALYLCASSLVTGSNEKLFFGSGTQLSVL.

This clone was detected once. V is TRBV19 and J is TRBJ1-2, with D perhaps matching TRBD1 (6 bases). The V end was cut by 3 bases, the J end by 4 bases, with 15 bases between. The CDR3 runs to 15 residues. Germline-derived CDR1 and CDR2 are LNHDA and SQIVND (reference sequence). The CDR3 nucleotides read TGTGCCAGTAGTATTCGGGGGGGCACCTCCTATGGCTACACCTTC. It translates to CASSIRGGTSYGYTF.